The 6 T cell receptor beta chains reported below all come from one sample, sequenced in a study of cytomegalovirus exposure and HLA in healthy donors. The PCR had 60 Vbeta and 13 Jbeta primers. The repertoire was sequenced with immunoSEQ multiplex PCR; TCRdb's copy has only in-frame clones and lacks some. Of fewer than 150,000 clones listed, roughly three quarters are singletons. Material for sequencing was PBMCs. Every receptor here comes from a woman aged 25 to 39 in good health and CMV-seronegative.

For the CDR3, the DNA is TGTGCCAGCAGCCCTTGGACTAGCGGGAACGAGCAGTACTTC. Protein sequence: CASSPWTSGNEQYF. The chain recombines TRBV9 with TRBJ2-7; 12 nucleotides align to TRBD2. The CDR3 has 14 amino acids. V was pared by 4 bases and J by 5 bases, with 4 bases of the junction left unmatched. The germline V gene has CDR1 SGDLS and CDR2 YYNGEE.

This clone has just a few counts. This chain uses TRBV6-1 with TRBJ1-2, with a tentative D call TRBD1 (5 bases). The V end lost 3 bases, the J end lost 8 bases, and 16 bases lay between the germline ends. The CDR3 spans 14 residues. Germline CDR1 reads MNHNS; CDR2 reads SASEGT. The chain's CDR3 is CASSEKGRPIGYTF. The CDR3 bases are TGTGCCAGCAGTGAGAAGGGGCGTCCCATCGGCTACACCTTC.

This rearrangement joins TRBV28 to TRBJ1-4, with 7 bases aligning to TRBD1. CDR3 length: 15 residues. Per the germline V gene, CDR1 is MDHEN and CDR2 is SYDVKM. V was pared by 4 bases and J by 3 bases, with 5 bases of the junction left unmatched. CDR3 region: CASSSEGAANEKLFF. CDR3 coding DNA: TGTGCCAGCAGTTCCGAGGGGGCAGCTAATGAAAAACTGTTTTTT.

The chain couples TRBV27 to TRBJ2-3, with 8 positions matching TRBD2. V dropped 1 base and J dropped 0; count of bases not matched to a gene: 6. The CDR3 contains 17 residues. Germline loops: CDR1 MNHEY, CDR2 SMNVEV (reference sequence). DNA for the CDR3: TGTGCCAGCAGTTTATTCGAACTAGCGGCAAGCACAGATACGCAGTATTTT. Translating gives CASSLFELAASTDTQYF.

The chain uses TRBV7-9 and TRBJ2-3, with D perhaps matching TRBD1 (6 bases). Germline values: CDR1 SEHNR, CDR2 FQNEAQ (reference sequence). The length of the CDR3 is 15 residues. The V gene lost 3 bases and the J gene lost 7 bases, with 17 bases spanning the gap. CDR3 nucleotides: TGTGCCAGCAGCTTTCCAGGAAACAGGGAAAATACGCAGTATTTT. As protein: CASSFPGNRENTQYF. Variable domain in full (rest from reference TRBV7-9 and TRBJ2-3): DTGVSQNPRHKITKRGQNVTFRCDPISEHNRLYWYRQTLGQGPEFLTYFQNEAQLEKSRLLSDRFSAERPKGSFSTLEIQRTEQGDSAMYLCASSFPGNRENTQYFGPGTRLTVL.

The chain joins TRBV7-8 to TRBJ2-5; weak D call: TRBD2 (6 bases). V dropped 4 bases and J dropped 5 bases, with 14 bases sitting between them. The CDR3 spans 14 residues. Per germline, CDR1 SGHVS and CDR2 FQNEAQ. The CDR3 protein is CASSSRGSRETQYF. The CDR3 DNA is TGTGCCAGCAGCTCACGGGGGTCCCGGGAGACCCAGTACTTC.